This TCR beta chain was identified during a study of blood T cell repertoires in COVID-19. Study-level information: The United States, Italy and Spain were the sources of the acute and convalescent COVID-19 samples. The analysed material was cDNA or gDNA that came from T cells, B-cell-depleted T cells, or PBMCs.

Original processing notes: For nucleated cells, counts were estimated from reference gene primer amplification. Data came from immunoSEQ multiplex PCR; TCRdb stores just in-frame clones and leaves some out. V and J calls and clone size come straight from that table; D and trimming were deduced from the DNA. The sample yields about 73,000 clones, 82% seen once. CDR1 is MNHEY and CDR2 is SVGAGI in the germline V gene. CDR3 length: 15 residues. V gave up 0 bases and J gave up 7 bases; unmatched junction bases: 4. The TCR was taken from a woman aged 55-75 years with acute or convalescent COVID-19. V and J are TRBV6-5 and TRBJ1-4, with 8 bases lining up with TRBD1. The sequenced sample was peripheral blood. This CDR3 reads CASSYSTGESEKLFF. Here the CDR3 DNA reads TGTGCCAGCAGTTACTCGACAGGGGAAAGTGAAAAACTGTTTTTT.